The 27 T cell receptor beta chains listed next were all sequenced from one sample in a study of cytomegalovirus exposure and HLA in healthy donors. The PCR used 60 Vbeta and 13 Jbeta primers. The protocol was immunoSEQ multiplex PCR, while the TCRdb copy is restricted to in-frame clones and leaves out a portion. The table has under 150,000 clones, around 81% seen once. The sequenced sample consisted of PBMCs. These TCRs come from a woman aged 25 to 39 in good health and CMV-seronegative.

The gene calls are TRBV6-1 and TRBJ2-2; 12 bases match TRBD2. This CDR3 region has 20 residues. Germline V gene lookup returns CDR1 MNHNS and CDR2 SASEGT. Germline trimming cut 0 bases from V and 4 bases from J; bases unmatched to any gene: 12. CDR3 region: CASSEARRASGRAGTGELFF. The DNA for the CDR3 is TGTGCCAGCAGTGAAGCCCGGAGGGCTAGCGGGAGGGCCGGCACCGGGGAGCTGTTTTTT.

This rearrangement joins TRBV5-1 to TRBJ2-3, with 8 positions matching TRBD1. V dropped 5 bases and J dropped 0; count of bases not matched to a gene: 8. The CDR3 spans 16 residues. Germline-derived CDR1 and CDR2 are SGHRS and YFSETQ. CDR3 protein: CASSAGTGSSTDTQYF. Written as DNA, the CDR3 is TGCGCCAGCAGTGCGGGGACAGGCTCAAGCACAGATACGCAGTATTTT. The full variable domain, with the rest looked up from reference TRBV5-1 and TRBJ2-3, is KAGVTQTPRYLIKTRGQQVTLSCSPISGHRSVSWYQQTPGQGLQFLFEYFSETQRNKGNFPGRFSGRQFSNSRSEMNVSTLELGDSALYLCASSAGTGSSTDTQYFGPGTRLTVL.

This clone was counted between two and nine times. The V and J genes are TRBV5-4 and TRBJ1-6, with 8 bases that match TRBD1. Germline trimming cut 5 bases from V and 11 bases from J; bases unmatched to any gene: 9. The V gene's germline CDR1 is SGHNT and CDR2 YYREEE (reference sequence). The CDR3 spans 14 residues. This CDR3 is CASRSTGDGAPLHF. For the CDR3, the DNA is TGTGCCAGCAGGTCGACAGGGGATGGTGCACCCCTCCACTTT.

This clone was counted between two and nine times. This sequence joins TRBV7-9 and TRBJ2-1; 7 positions agree with TRBD1. The CDR3 is 13 residues long. Germline trimming cut 5 bases from V and 8 bases from J; bases unmatched to any gene: 6. Germline-derived CDR1 and CDR2 are SEHNR and FQNEAQ (reference sequence). The CDR3 bases are TGTGCCAGCAGCCCAACAGGGGTCCATGAGCAGTTCTTC. Translated, it gives CASSPTGVHEQFF. The full variable domain, with the rest looked up from reference TRBV7-9 and TRBJ2-1, is DTGVSQNPRHKITKRGQNVTFRCDPISEHNRLYWYRQTLGQGPEFLTYFQNEAQLEKSRLLSDRFSAERPKGSFSTLEIQRTEQGDSAMYLCASSPTGVHEQFFGPGTRLTVL.

The chain combines TRBV30 with TRBJ2-2; the D gene is possibly TRBD1 (5 bases). Germline V gene data show CDR1 as GTSNPN and CDR2 as SVGIG (reference sequence). The V end was cut by 5 bases, the J end by 2 bases, with 12 bases between. The CDR3 contains 14 residues. The DNA for the CDR3 is TGTGCCTGGGTCCGCAGGGTTAACACCGGGGAGCTGTTTTTT. Amino acid sequence: CAWVRRVNTGELFF.

The chain couples TRBV6-5 to TRBJ1-2; possibly TRBD1 for D (6 bases). The CDR3 is 15 amino acids. Germline lookup yields CDR1 MNHEY and CDR2 SVGAGI. V was clipped by 6 bases and J by 2 bases, with 16 bases between them. The CDR3 DNA reads TGTGCCAGCAGCCAAAACAGGGCGCACAACTATGGCTACACCTTC. Translating it yields CASSQNRAHNYGYTF.

A single count supports this clone. The chain couples TRBV7-9 to TRBJ2-7; 8 nucleotides match TRBD1. V trimming: 4 bases; J trimming: 5 bases; junction bases outside the gene matches: 16. Looked up from germline, CDR1 is SEHNR and CDR2 is FQNEAQ (reference sequence). This CDR3 spans 17 amino acids. The CDR3 spells CASSSWAGGNQRHEQYF. The DNA for the CDR3 is TGTGCCAGCAGCTCCTGGGCAGGGGGCAATCAGAGACACGAGCAGTACTTC.

V gene TRBV19 combines with J gene TRBJ2-7, with a weak D call TRBD2 (6 bases). Trimming shortened V by 5 bases and J by 1 base, and 15 bases separated the two germline ends. From germline, CDR1 is LNHDA and CDR2 SQIVND (reference sequence). The CDR3 is 15 residues long. As DNA, the CDR3 is TGTGCCAGTAGTTCGGGGGATGCTGGGTCCTACGAGCAGTACTTC. This translates into CASSSGDAGSYEQYF.

The CDR3 coding sequence is TGTGCCAGCAGCAGGACTAGCGGGAAAGAGACCCAGTACTTC. Protein product: CASSRTSGKETQYF. The chain joins TRBV9 to TRBJ2-5, with 12 bases fitting TRBD2. Looked up from germline, CDR1 is SGDLS and CDR2 is YYNGEE. This CDR3 is 14 amino acids long. After removal of 4 bases from V and 3 bases from J, the junction contained 1 base not matched to a gene.

The chain is built from TRBV5-6 and TRBJ1-2, with 7 bases matching TRBD1. Germline V CDR1 and CDR2: SGHDT, YYEEEE. The CDR3 is 13 residues long. V was clipped by 4 bases and J by 7 bases; unmatched bases: 7. The CDR3 here is CASSRDRASGYTF. The CDR3 coding sequence is TGTGCCAGCAGCCGAGACAGGGCCTCTGGCTACACCTTC.

The V and J genes are TRBV11-2 and TRBJ2-5, with D possibly being TRBD2 (6 bases). V lost 3 bases and J 11 bases, leaving 16 bases between the germline ends. This CDR3 is built from 13 residues. The germline gives CDR1 SGHAT, CDR2 FQNNGV. In nucleotides, the CDR3 is TGTGCCAGCAGCTTCCCGGGGGTGCTTAAGCAGTACTTC. Residues: CASSFPGVLKQYF.

Only one count was recorded for this clone. The chain recombines TRBV6-9 with TRBJ2-7, with 7 bases matching TRBD1. Per germline, CDR1 MNHGY and CDR2 SVAAGI. The CDR3 is 11 amino acids. Here the CDR3 reads CASSNPRDREV. The DNA of the CDR3 is TGTGCCAGCTCCAACCCAAGAGACAGGGAGGTC.

The chain has TRBV5-4 and TRBJ2-7, with 8 bases matching TRBD1. The CDR3 covers 17 residues. With V trimmed by 0 bases and J by 8 bases, 16 bases remained unmatched. Germline V gives CDR1 SGHNT, CDR2 YYREEE (reference sequence). The CDR3 DNA reads as TGTGCCAGCAGCTTGGTCAGCGGCAGGGGGCCCCTAGGGAAGCAGTACTTC. Translated, it gives CASSLVSGRGPLGKQYF.

The rearrangement uses TRBV6-1 and TRBJ2-7; 11 bases are shared with TRBD1. The CDR3 extends over 14 amino acids. J lost 6 bases, V lost 7 bases, and 8 bases had no gene match. Looked up from germline, CDR1 is MNHNS and CDR2 is SASEGT. The CDR3 DNA follows: TGTGCCAGCACCCGGATGGGGACAGGGGGCGAGCAGTACTTC. Its translation is CASTRMGTGGEQYF.

This clone was observed a few times. The rearrangement uses TRBV18 and TRBJ1-2; D is unresolved. This CDR3 comprises 16 residues. Germline V gives CDR1 KGHSH, CDR2 LQKENI. Trimming cost V 3 bases and J 0 bases, with 14 bases left between them. CDR3 loop: CASSPLADGTNYGYTF. CDR3 nucleotide sequence: TGTGCCAGCTCACCCCTAGCGGACGGTACTAACTATGGCTACACCTTC.

This chain joins TRBV13 and TRBJ2-2; 10 bases match TRBD2. The J segment lost 6 bases and the V segment lost 5 bases, leaving 18 bases of the junction unmatched. Germline-derived CDR1 and CDR2 are PRHDT and FYEKMQ (reference sequence). There are 19 residues in the CDR3. The CDR3 reads CASSPGLAGGRRFPGELFF. Here the CDR3 DNA reads TGTGCCAGCAGCCCCGGGTTAGCGGGAGGACGACGATTCCCCGGGGAGCTGTTTTTT.

The table lists this clone with a few counts. The gene calls are TRBV19 and TRBJ2-2; 7 bases map to TRBD1. Per the germline V gene, CDR1 is LNHDA and CDR2 is SQIVND (reference sequence). The CDR3 contains 14 residues. The V segment lost 3 bases and the J segment 6 bases; nucleotides outside the gene matches: 4. The CDR3 nucleotides read TGTGCCAGTAGTATGGCAGGGGGTCCCGGGGAGCTGTTTTTT. Translating it yields CASSMAGGPGELFF.

The V gene is TRBV5-1, the J gene TRBJ2-7, with a possible D match to TRBD1 (5 bases). In germline, CDR1 is SGHRS, CDR2 YFSETQ. With 5 bases removed from V and 0 bases from J, the gap between germline ends came to 12 bases. The CDR3 length is 14 residues. CDR3 nucleotide sequence: TGCGCCAGCAGGACACAGGTCAGCTCCTACGAGCAGTACTTC. Translated, it gives CASRTQVSSYEQYF.

This clone has a handful of counts. The chain carries TRBV2 and TRBJ2-3; the match to TRBD2 covers 8 bases. Trimming took 5 bases from V and 3 from J; bases not matched to a gene: 13. Germline V lookup: CDR1 SNHLY, CDR2 FYNNEI. This CDR3 spans 17 amino acids. The CDR3 bases are TGTGCCAGCAGTCCACCCCCTGGTAGCGGGATGACAGATACGCAGTATTTT. As protein: CASSPPPGSGMTDTQYF.

The V and J genes are TRBV10-3 and TRBJ2-1; no clear D. Germline loops: CDR1 ENHRY, CDR2 SYGVKD. V was cut by 4 bases and J by 9 bases, with 7 bases left in between. The CDR3 loop spans 11 amino acids. CDR3 sequence reads: CAISVAGEQFF. The CDR3 DNA follows: TGTGCCATCAGTGTGGCTGGTGAGCAGTTCTTC.

The chain has TRBV27 and TRBJ2-7, with D hard to call. Trimming took off 5 bases at V and 5 bases at J, with 7 bases between the two ends. Germline CDR1 reads MNHEY; CDR2 reads SMNVEV (reference sequence). The CDR3 extends over 11 amino acids. The CDR3 reads CASSSLNEQYF. The CDR3 nucleotides read TGTGCCAGCAGTAGCCTCAACGAGCAGTACTTC.

V gene TRBV5-6 combines with J gene TRBJ1-3; 9 nucleotides align to TRBD1. After removal of 4 bases from V and 0 bases from J, the junction contained 5 bases not matched to a gene. Germline CDR1 and CDR2: SGHDT and YYEEEE. This CDR3 has 16 residues. Here the CDR3 reads CASSGGQGSSGNTIYF. As DNA, the CDR3 is TGTGCCAGCAGCGGCGGACAGGGGAGCTCTGGAAACACCATATATTTT.

The rearrangement links TRBV14 to TRBJ2-3; 11 bases are a match to TRBD2. The ends lost 5 bases at V and 3 bases at J; junction bases unmatched: 16. Looked up from germline, CDR1 is SGHDN and CDR2 is FVKESK. The length of the CDR3 is 19 residues. CDR3 bases: TGTGCCAGCAGCAAGCGACTCCTAGCGGGAGGATTTTCAACAGATACGCAGTATTTT. Translation gives CASSKRLLAGGFSTDTQYF.

This clone occurred a few times. The chain carries TRBV27 and TRBJ2-7; tentatively, D is TRBD2 (5 bases). V lost 5 bases, J lost 2 bases, and 25 bases lay in between. This CDR3 spans 18 amino acids. CDR1 MNHEY and CDR2 SMNVEV come from the germline V gene (reference sequence). CDR3 DNA sequence: TGTGCCAGCAGTCCCGTCCTCTCTCGGTTCCGAGGGACCTACGAGCAGTACTTC. Its translation is CASSPVLSRFRGTYEQYF.

The table lists this clone with a few counts. The chain has TRBV19 and TRBJ2-5; maybe TRBD2 (5 bases). The V end lost 1 base, the J end lost 2 bases, and 5 bases lay between the germline ends. The CDR3 loop spans 13 amino acids. Germline-derived CDR1 and CDR2 are LNHDA and SQIVND (reference sequence). CDR3: CASSIGRQETQYF. The DNA for the CDR3 is TGTGCCAGTAGTATAGGGAGGCAAGAGACCCAGTACTTC.

The CDR3 DNA sequence: TGCGCCAGCAGCGACGGGACAGGGGTCACAGATACGCAGTATTTT. This sequence encodes CASSDGTGVTDTQYF. The chain uses TRBV10-1 and TRBJ2-3; TRBD1 agrees at 10 bases. CDR1 is WNHNN, CDR2 SYGVQD, per germline (reference sequence). The trim removed 6 bases at V and 2 bases at J, leaving 5 bases unmatched. The CDR3 runs to 15 residues.

This clone was counted only a few times. V gene TRBV28 combines with J gene TRBJ2-7; 12 bases agree with TRBD1. Germline-derived CDR1 and CDR2 are MDHEN and SYDVKM. The CDR3 contains 16 residues. The J segment lost 6 bases and the V segment lost 5 bases, leaving 11 bases of the junction unmatched. The CDR3 here is CASSPEGRDRGPEQYF. DNA of the CDR3: TGTGCCAGCAGTCCTGAGGGCCGGGACAGGGGGCCCGAGCAGTACTTC.